This T cell receptor (beta chain) derives from a study of blood T cell repertoires in COVID-19. Overall study context: From T cells, B-cell-depleted T cells, or PBMCs came the material, which was cDNA or gDNA.

Only in-frame clones appear in the TCRdb table, and some are missing; sequencing was by immunoSEQ multiplex PCR. The sample carries 120,000 to 150,000 clones, 89% recorded once. This TCR was recovered from a human donor in a cohort sampled during active COVID-19. Sequenced sample: peripheral blood.

For the CDR3, the DNA is TGCGCCAGCAGTTGGTGGGACAGGGGATACAATGAGCAGTTCTTC. This codes for CASSWWDRGYNEQFF. The chain couples TRBV5-1 to TRBJ2-1; 10 bases are a match to TRBD1. V was pared by 5 bases and J by 4 bases, with 6 bases of the junction left unmatched. Germline-derived CDR1 and CDR2 are SGHRS and YFSETQ. The CDR3 is 15 amino acids.